One sample yielded the 9 T cell receptor beta chains listed below, sequenced in a study of early T cells in non-severe SARS-CoV-2 infection. MiXCR, applied by TCRdb to the 5' RACE reads, yields one record per CDR3 protein. The sample records approximately 46,000 distinct CDR3 sequences, roughly 6% being singletons. The sequencing sample was made of whole blood. These receptors came from an adult who was a healthcare worker with PCR-confirmed SARS-CoV-2 infection or an uninfected control (not recorded which).

This clonotype has only a few counts. The rearrangement links TRBV6-5 to TRBJ1-1; no reliable D call. The CDR3 is 16 residues long. Trimming pared 2 bases from V and 2 bases from J, leaving 15 bases between. Per the germline V gene, CDR1 is MNHEY and CDR2 is SVGAGI. CDR3 in amino acids: CASSYSGLRANTEAFF. CDR3 DNA sequence: TGTGCCAGCAGTTACAGCGGTCTTCGGGCAAACACTGAAGCTTTCTTT.

This rearrangement joins TRBV6-1 to TRBJ2-2, with D unclear. The CDR3 is made up of 14 amino acids. Trimming stripped 0 bases from V and 5 bases from J, with 7 bases between. Per germline, CDR1 MNHNS and CDR2 SASEGT. CDR3 DNA sequence: TGTGCCAGCAGTGAAGCTGTAGGTACCGGGGAGCTGTTTTTT. Translating it yields CASSEAVGTGELFF.

A remark on this clonotype: Being one base from a much bigger clone, this may be a read error. This chain links TRBV20-1 with TRBJ2-7; no definite D call. The CDR3 is 11 amino acids. V shed 3 bases and J shed 5 bases, with 8 bases lying between them. Per the germline V gene, CDR1 is DFQATT and CDR2 is SNEGSKA (reference sequence). This CDR3 reads CSASSDHEQYF. The CDR3 bases are TGCAGTGCTAGTTCAGACCACGAGCAGTACTTC.

In nucleotides, the CDR3 is TGTGCCACCAGTGATTTGCAGCTAGCGGGCTCAGATACGCAGTATTTT. Translated: CATSDLQLAGSDTQYF. V is TRBV24-1 and J is TRBJ2-3, with 8 positions matching TRBD2. The J segment lost 4 bases and the V segment lost 0 bases, leaving 5 bases of the junction unmatched. The germline V gene has CDR1 KGHDR and CDR2 SFDVKD. The length of the CDR3 is 16 residues.

This rearrangement joins TRBV20-1 to TRBJ1-5, with D perhaps matching TRBD1 (6 bases). Germline V gives CDR1 DFQATT, CDR2 SNEGSKA (reference sequence). This CDR3 has 14 amino acids. Deletions cut 6 bases from V and 7 bases from J, with 19 bases between. CDR3 sequence reads: CSAGGEGGVQPQHF. The DNA of the CDR3 is TGCAGTGCCGGAGGGGAGGGGGGCGTCCAGCCCCAGCATTTT.

This clonotype came up many times. The chain carries TRBV2 and TRBJ1-4, with D tentatively TRBD1 (5 bases). The germline gives CDR1 SNHLY, CDR2 FYNNEI. Trimming stripped 2 bases from V and 8 bases from J, with 12 bases between. There are 14 residues in the CDR3. The CDR3 DNA reads TGTGCCAGCAGTGAAACCGGGAGGGGAGAAAAACTGTTTTTT. The encoded protein is CASSETGRGEKLFF.

This clonotype appeared many times. V usage is TRBV29-1 and J usage is TRBJ1-1; no clear D. This CDR3 comprises 12 residues. CDR1 is SQVTM and CDR2 is ANQGSEA in the germline V gene. Trimming removed 5 bases at V and 1 base at J, with 8 bases between. The CDR3 DNA follows: TGCAGCGTTCAGCGTTCGAACACTGAAGCTTTCTTT. As protein: CSVQRSNTEAFF.

Many counts were recorded for this clonotype. Here the CDR3 DNA reads TGTGCCAGCAGTATGCGGGACAGTCAAGAGACCCAGTACTTC. Translating it yields CASSMRDSQETQYF. The chain has TRBV12-3 or TRBV12-4 and TRBJ2-5, with D perhaps TRBD1 (7 bases). There are 14 residues in the CDR3. Trimming took 5 bases from V and 2 from J, leaving 12 bases between them.

The V call is TRBV11-2, the J call TRBJ2-2, with D maybe TRBD1 (5 bases). The CDR3 totals 16 residues. V lost 3 bases to trimming and J lost 1 base, with 12 bases between them. CDR1 and CDR2 (germline): SGHAT, FQNNGV. CDR3 region: CASSFTAQGNTGELFF. DNA of the CDR3: TGTGCCAGCAGCTTTACCGCCCAGGGGAACACCGGGGAGCTGTTTTTT. Variable domain in full (rest from reference TRBV11-2 and TRBJ2-2): EAGVAQSPRYKIIEKRQSVAFWCNPISGHATLYWYQQILGQGPKLLIQFQNNGVVDDSQLPKDRFSAERLKGVDSTLKIQPAKLEDSAVYLCASSFTAQGNTGELFFGEGSRLTVL.